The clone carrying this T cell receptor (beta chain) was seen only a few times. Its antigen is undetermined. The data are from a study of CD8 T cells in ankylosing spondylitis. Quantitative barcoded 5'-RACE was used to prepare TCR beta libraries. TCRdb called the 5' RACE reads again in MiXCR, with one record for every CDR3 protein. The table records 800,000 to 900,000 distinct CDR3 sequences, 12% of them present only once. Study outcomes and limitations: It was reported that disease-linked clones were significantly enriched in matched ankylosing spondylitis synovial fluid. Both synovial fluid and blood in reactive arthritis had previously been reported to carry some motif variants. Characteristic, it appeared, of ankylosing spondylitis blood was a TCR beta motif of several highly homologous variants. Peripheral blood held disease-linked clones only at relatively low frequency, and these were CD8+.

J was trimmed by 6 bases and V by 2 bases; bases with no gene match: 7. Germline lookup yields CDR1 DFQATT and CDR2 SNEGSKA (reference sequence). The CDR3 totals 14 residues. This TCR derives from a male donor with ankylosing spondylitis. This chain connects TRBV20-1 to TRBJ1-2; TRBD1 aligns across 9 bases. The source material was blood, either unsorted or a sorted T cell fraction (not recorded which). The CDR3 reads CSARSGTGRDGYTF. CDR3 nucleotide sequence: TGCAGTGCTAGATCCGGGACAGGGAGGGATGGCTACACCTTC.